The clone carrying this T cell receptor beta chain was detected only a few times. Its antigen is not known. Its ends do not fully match the called genes, so a read error is possible. The investigators amplified TCR beta CDR3 regions from RNA transcripts. The HTBI set primed first-round TCR CDR3 RT-PCR. TCRdb reanalysed the multiplex PCR reads using MiXCR and keeps one entry per CDR3 protein. The sample contains about 590,000 distinct CDR3 sequences, more than 15% of which appear only once. The CDR3 extends over 11 amino acids. Germline values: CDR1 MNHNS, CDR2 SASEGT. The data originate from a study of T cells in Graves' hyperthyroidism and ophthalmopathy. Study-wide points: Ophthalmopathy was predicted by the model a median of roughly 6 months ahead of onset.

Stable disease denoted Graves' hyperthyroidism without ophthalmopathy progression within 18 months. Those with hyperthyroidism were 18 to 65 years old, newly diagnosed, and ill for under 2 months. Patients were excluded because of uncontrolled infection, other autoimmune disease, pregnancy or lactation. The sequenced sample was blood. The chain links TRBV6-1 to TRBJ2-3; D not resolved. The sequence came from a woman aged 30 to 39 with Graves' hyperthyroidism. In DNA, the CDR3 is TGTGCCAGCTGTGATTGGGATACGCAGTATTTT. Amino acid sequence: CASCDWDTQYF.